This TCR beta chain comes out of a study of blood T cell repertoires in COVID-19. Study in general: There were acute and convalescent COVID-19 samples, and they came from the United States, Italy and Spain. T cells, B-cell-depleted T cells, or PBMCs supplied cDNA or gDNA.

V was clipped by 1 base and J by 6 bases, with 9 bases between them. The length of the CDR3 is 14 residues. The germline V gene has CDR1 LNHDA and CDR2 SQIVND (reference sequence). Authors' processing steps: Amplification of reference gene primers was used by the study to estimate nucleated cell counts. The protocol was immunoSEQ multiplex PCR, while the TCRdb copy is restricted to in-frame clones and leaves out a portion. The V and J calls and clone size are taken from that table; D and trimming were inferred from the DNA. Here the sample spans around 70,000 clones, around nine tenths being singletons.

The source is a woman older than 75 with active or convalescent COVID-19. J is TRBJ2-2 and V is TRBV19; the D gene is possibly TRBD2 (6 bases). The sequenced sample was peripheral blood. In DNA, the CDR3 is TGTGCCAGTAGTATAGTAGGGGAGGCCGGGGAGCTGTTTTTT. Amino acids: CASSIVGEAGELFF.